The subject of this entry is one T cell receptor (beta chain). This record comes from a study of blood T cell repertoires in COVID-19. Study as a whole: Whether acute or convalescent, the COVID-19 samples came from the United States, Italy and Spain. T cells, B-cell-depleted T cells, or PBMCs provided the cDNA or gDNA that served as material.

Per the original data handling: Amplification with reference gene primers provided the estimates of nucleated cell counts. Only in-frame clones appear in the TCRdb table, and some are missing; sequencing was by immunoSEQ multiplex PCR. That table furnishes V, J and clone size, whereas the DNA furnished D and trimming. Here the sample spans some 300,000 clones, more than 75% being singletons. Germline CDR1 LGHDT, CDR2 YNNKEL (reference sequence). The CDR3 consists of 15 residues. The V end was cut by 0 bases, the J end by 0 bases, with 8 bases between. The receptor comes from a man in his 70s with acute or convalescent COVID-19. The chain has TRBV3-1 (or the pseudogene TRBV3-2) and TRBJ2-5, with D perhaps TRBD2 (6 bases). What was sequenced was peripheral blood. The CDR3: CASSQDSGDQETQYF. In DNA form, the CDR3 reads TGTGCCAGCAGCCAAGATTCGGGAGACCAAGAGACCCAGTACTTC.